This TCR beta chain appears in the sequencing data of a study of identical twins. TCRdb fed the 5' RACE reads into MiXCR, producing one record per CDR3 protein. Here the sample spans some 240,000 distinct CDR3 sequences, roughly a tenth being singletons. Germline assignment: CDR1 SGHVS and CDR2 FNYEAQ. The V gene lost 1 base and the J gene lost 4 bases, with 10 bases spanning the gap. This CDR3 has 14 residues. Broader study findings: Abundant cord blood beta clonotypes carried fewer insertions; memory repertoires showed none.

In its sample, this clonotype was seen a few times. The antigen is not known. The sample was memory T cells sorted from blood. This rearrangement joins TRBV7-6 to TRBJ1-1; maybe TRBD1 (5 bases). This sequence was found in a man aged 45-65 years in good health. The CDR3 spells CASSLVGQGTEAFF. CDR3 DNA sequence: TGTGCCAGCAGCTTAGTAGGGCAGGGCACTGAAGCTTTCTTT.